This T cell receptor beta chain derives from a study of blood T cell repertoires in COVID-19. The CDR3 is made up of 14 amino acids. V dropped 6 bases and J dropped 5 bases, with 13 bases sitting between them. Germline V gives CDR1 MNHEY, CDR2 SVGAGI. Methods used by the authors: Reference gene primer amplification gave nucleated cell count estimates. The data were produced by immunoSEQ multiplex PCR, yet TCRdb's version contains in-frame clones alone and is incomplete. V, J and clone size are those of that table, while D and trimming were read from the DNA. The data show 270,000 or so clones, about 88% seen once. Categorization into cohorts depended on clinical history that participants reported.

The receptor was isolated from a woman between 45 and 60 years old who had been exposed to COVID-19. The chain recombines TRBV6-5 with TRBJ2-2; maybe TRBD1 (5 bases). The source material was PBMCs or T cells enriched from blood (not recorded which). Here the CDR3 reads CASRSQGKTGELFF. DNA of the CDR3: TGTGCCAGCAGGTCCCAGGGAAAAACCGGGGAGCTGTTTTTT.